The 4 T cell receptor beta chains below all came from one sample that was sequenced in a study of blood T cell repertoires in COVID-19. Assay: immunoSEQ multiplex PCR; the TCRdb copy retains only in-frame clones and omits some. Of 85,000 to 130,000 clones in the sample, 75% to 85% were seen once. Source material: peripheral blood. The receptors were gathered from a man in his sixties with acute or convalescent COVID-19.

The J gene is TRBJ1-5, the V gene TRBV27; tentative D call: TRBD1 (6 bases). Trimming took off 6 bases at V and 7 bases at J, with 10 bases between the two ends. From germline, CDR1 is MNHEY and CDR2 SMNVEV (reference sequence). The CDR3 loop spans 12 amino acids. CDR3 sequence: CASRTGGQPQHF. The CDR3 DNA reads as TGTGCCAGCAGGACAGGCGGCCAGCCCCAGCATTTT.

The rearrangement uses TRBV5-5 and TRBJ1-6, with a possible D match to TRBD1 (5 bases). Trimming removed 1 base at V and 5 bases at J, with 10 bases between. CDR3 length: 15 residues. Germline assignment: CDR1 SGHKS and CDR2 YYEKEE (reference sequence). The CDR3, as DNA: TGTGCCAGCAGCTTGTGGGGGGGTAATAATTCACCCCTCCACTTT. It codes for CASSLWGGNNSPLHF.

The chain links TRBV7-6 to TRBJ2-5, with 11 nucleotides matching TRBD2. This CDR3 has 16 amino acids. Trimming cost V 5 bases and J 2 bases; bases outside gene matches: 7. Germline CDR1 and CDR2: SGHVS and FNYEAQ. The CDR3 protein is CASSRDLAGGQETQYF. CDR3 DNA sequence: TGTGCCAGCAGCCGAGACCTAGCGGGAGGACAAGAGACCCAGTACTTC. The variable domain in full, with the rest retrieved from reference TRBV7-6 and TRBJ2-5, is GAGVSQSPRYKVTKRGQDVALRCDPISGHVSLYWYRQALGQGPEFLTYFNYEAQQDKSGLPNDRFSAERPEGSISTLTIQRTEQRDSAMYRCASSRDLAGGQETQYFGPGTRLLVL.

In regard to this clone: At one boundary the junction diverges from the germline segment, which might be a read error. The chain joins TRBV19 to TRBJ2-5; TRBD2 might be the D (6 bases). The CDR3 extends over 13 amino acids. Germline V gene sequence: CDR1 LNHDA, CDR2 SQIVND (reference sequence). Written as DNA, the CDR3 is TGTACCAGTACTACCGGGACTGCGGAGACCCAGTACTTC. It is translated as CTSTTGTAETQYF.